Shown below are 27 T cell receptor beta chains from a single sample sequenced in a study of shared clonotypes between healthy human individuals. The repertoire was sequenced with immunoSEQ multiplex PCR; TCRdb's copy has only in-frame clones and lacks some. The table records millions of clones, 95% of them present only once. The specimen sequenced was naive CD4+ T cells sorted from blood. As to subset: CD45RA+ positively selected. The receptors stem from a man aged 18 to 30 in good health.

The chain couples TRBV28 to TRBJ2-2; the match to TRBD1 covers 7 bases. The ends lost 6 bases at V and 2 bases at J; junction bases unmatched: 6. The CDR3 consists of 15 residues. Germline values: CDR1 MDHEN, CDR2 SYDVKM. In nucleotides, the CDR3 is TGTGCCAGCAGATTGGGACAGTTCAACACCGGGGAGCTGTTTTTT. Amino acid sequence: CASRLGQFNTGELFF.

The CDR3 nucleotides are TGTGCCAGCAGTTCTTTATCATCGAACTCTGGAAACACCATATATTTT. Residues: CASSSLSSNSGNTIYF. The chain recombines TRBV2 with TRBJ1-3; D unresolved. The germline gives CDR1 SNHLY, CDR2 FYNNEI. The V end was cut by 5 bases, the J end by 0 bases, with 14 bases between. This CDR3 contains 16 residues.

V is TRBV7-2 and J is TRBJ2-2; 13 positions agree with TRBD2. CDR1 SGHTA and CDR2 FQGNSA come from the germline V gene. The CDR3 has 16 residues. V shed 5 bases and J 5 bases; nucleotides not matched to a gene: 5. The CDR3 nucleotides are TGTGCCAGCAGCAAGACTAGCGGGAGGTCTACCGGGGAGCTGTTTTTT. It yields the protein CASSKTSGRSTGELFF.

The chain combines TRBV5-6 with TRBJ1-4; tentatively, D is TRBD1 (6 bases). Germline loops: CDR1 SGHDT, CDR2 YYEEEE. This CDR3 is 15 amino acids long. The germline V and J ends were trimmed by 1 base and 7 bases, with 14 bases remaining between them. CDR3 in DNA: TGTGCCAGCAGCTTGTCGGGGGGCAGCGGTGAAAAACTGTTTTTT. Protein product: CASSLSGGSGEKLFF.

This clone was found once. V gene TRBV27 combines with J gene TRBJ2-7; D gene ambiguous. The CDR3 is 13 residues long. Germline V gene sequence: CDR1 MNHEY, CDR2 SMNVEV (reference sequence). The V gene lost 3 bases and the J gene lost 3 bases, with 9 bases spanning the gap. The CDR3 sequence is CASSFGRNYEQYF. CDR3 DNA sequence: TGTGCCAGCAGTTTTGGGCGGAACTACGAGCAGTACTTC.

The V gene is TRBV27, the J gene TRBJ2-7; 11 nucleotides align to TRBD1. Germline trimming cut 10 bases from V and 3 bases from J; bases unmatched to any gene: 11. The CDR3 covers 15 residues. CDR1 and CDR2 (germline): MNHEY, SMNVEV (reference sequence). The CDR3 region is CATRKSGTGGYEQYF. The CDR3 bases are TGTGCCACCAGGAAGTCCGGGACAGGGGGCTACGAGCAGTACTTC.

The chain combines TRBV6-5 with TRBJ2-7, with 8 positions matching TRBD2. The V gene's germline CDR1 is MNHEY and CDR2 SVGAGI. CDR3 length: 15 amino acids. J gave up 0 bases and V 4 bases, and 5 bases lay outside the gene matches. CDR3 sequence: CASSWTSLSSYEQYF. DNA of the CDR3: TGTGCCAGCAGTTGGACTAGCCTAAGCTCCTACGAGCAGTACTTC.

The chain employs TRBV6-5 and TRBJ2-7; D is possibly TRBD1 (5 bases). The CDR3 is 15 residues long. Between the trimmed V and J ends, which lost 6 bases and 7 bases, there was a span of 22 bases. Germline V gene sequence: CDR1 MNHEY, CDR2 SVGAGI. DNA for the CDR3: TGTGCCAGCAGCAAGGGGCAGATCCTCAGAGAAGAGCAGTACTTC. It translates to CASSKGQILREEQYF.

The rearrangement links TRBV2 to TRBJ1-6; D is possibly TRBD1 (6 bases). The CDR3 spans 14 residues. Germline V lookup: CDR1 SNHLY, CDR2 FYNNEI. V shed 3 bases and J shed 7 bases, with 10 bases lying between them. The CDR3 coding sequence is TGTGCCAGCAGTGACGGGACAAGAAATTCACCCCTCCACTTT. As protein: CASSDGTRNSPLHF.

The chain links TRBV7-3 to TRBJ1-1; D ambiguous. The V gene's germline CDR1 is SGHTA and CDR2 FQGTGA. This CDR3 contains 14 residues. The V end lost 3 bases, the J end lost 1 base, and 9 bases lay between the germline ends. As DNA, the CDR3 is TGTGCCAGCAGCTTCGCTACGGGGAACACTGAAGCTTTCTTT. Its translation is CASSFATGNTEAFF.

The V call is TRBV7-9, the J call TRBJ2-3; TRBD2 agrees at 8 bases. In germline, CDR1 is SEHNR, CDR2 FQNEAQ (reference sequence). This CDR3 is built from 19 residues. The V and J ends lost 6 bases and 0 bases, in that order; junction bases with no gene match: 17. CDR3: CASSSLGVAGLPSTDTQYF. CDR3 coding DNA: TGTGCCAGCAGTTCCCTTGGGGTAGCGGGGCTTCCTAGCACAGATACGCAGTATTTT.

This chain links TRBV27 with TRBJ1-2; D perhaps matches TRBD1 (5 bases). CDR3 length: 16 amino acids. Trimming stripped 3 bases from V and 3 bases from J, with 17 bases between. Germline V CDR1 and CDR2: MNHEY, SMNVEV (reference sequence). CDR3 DNA sequence: TGTGCCAGCAGTTTCCTCGGACAAAAATCCCACTATGGCTACACCTTC. Translated: CASSFLGQKSHYGYTF.

The chain is built from TRBV2 and TRBJ2-3; 8 nucleotides align to TRBD1. Germline CDR1 SNHLY, CDR2 FYNNEI. There are 16 residues in the CDR3. Unmatched junction bases numbered 13, after V lost 6 bases and J lost 5 bases. In DNA, the CDR3 is TGTGCCAGCAGCGCAGGGGGCCTAACCAGACGAGATACGCAGTATTTT. Its protein is CASSAGGLTRRDTQYF.

V is TRBV30 and J is TRBJ2-3; the D is unclear. In germline, CDR1 is GTSNPN, CDR2 SVGIG (reference sequence). This CDR3 comprises 15 residues. V was trimmed by 1 base and J by 2 bases, leaving 13 bases between them. For the CDR3, the DNA is TGTGCCTGGAGTGACCAGCAACAGAACACAGATACGCAGTATTTT. This encodes CAWSDQQQNTDTQYF.

The gene calls are TRBV5-1 and TRBJ1-5; D not certain. The ends were cut back, 0 bases at V and 3 bases at J, with 10 bases in the middle. This CDR3 contains 15 residues. From germline, CDR1 is SGHRS and CDR2 YFSETQ. This chain's CDR3 is CASSLDGRHNQPQHF. CDR3 nucleotides: TGCGCCAGCAGCTTGGATGGCAGACACAATCAGCCCCAGCATTTT. The full variable domain, rest sourced from reference TRBV5-1 and TRBJ1-5, is KAGVTQTPRYLIKTRGQQVTLSCSPISGHRSVSWYQQTPGQGLQFLFEYFSETQRNKGNFPGRFSGRQFSNSRSEMNVSTLELGDSALYLCASSLDGRHNQPQHFGDGTRLSIL.

DNA of the CDR3: TGTGCCAGCAGTTCAGACCAGATCAGCAATTCACCCCTCCACTTT. This sequence encodes CASSSDQISNSPLHF. This rearrangement joins TRBV27 to TRBJ1-6; D unresolved. The CDR3 has 15 residues. Germline values: CDR1 MNHEY, CDR2 SMNVEV (reference sequence). The germline V and J ends were trimmed by 4 bases and 7 bases, with 14 bases remaining between them.

The rearrangement links TRBV7-9 to TRBJ1-4, with D possibly TRBD1 on 5 matching bases. The CDR3 is 15 residues long. V was clipped by 0 bases and J by 7 bases, with 12 bases between them. Germline V gene lookup returns CDR1 SEHNR and CDR2 FQNEAQ (reference sequence). As DNA, the CDR3 is TGTGCCAGCAGCTTAGCGTCGGGGGGGAGTGAAAAACTGTTTTTT. Translation gives CASSLASGGSEKLFF.

This chain joins TRBV2 and TRBJ1-5, with a possible D match to TRBD1 (5 bases). Germline V gene lookup returns CDR1 SNHLY and CDR2 FYNNEI. V gave up 7 bases and J gave up 0 bases, with 10 bases separating them. This CDR3 has 14 residues. CDR3 coding DNA: TGTGCCAGCACCCAGGGTGTTAGCAATCAGCCCCAGCATTTT. It is translated as CASTQGVSNQPQHF.

The gene calls are TRBV5-1 and TRBJ2-7, with 8 bases lining up with TRBD2. The CDR3 spans 14 residues. CDR1 and CDR2 (germline): SGHRS, YFSETQ. The J segment lost 6 bases and the V segment lost 0 bases, leaving 5 bases of the junction unmatched. This chain's CDR3 is CASSLGLAMGEQYF. The CDR3 DNA reads as TGCGCCAGCAGCTTGGGACTAGCGATGGGCGAGCAGTACTTC.

This clone showed up just once. The chain combines TRBV6-1 with TRBJ2-7, with TRBD1 matching over 8 bases. The J segment lost 2 bases and the V segment lost 8 bases, leaving 8 bases of the junction unmatched. CDR3 size: 14 residues. Germline V gene data show CDR1 as MNHNS and CDR2 as SASEGT. CDR3 sequence reads: CASSPRTGPYEQYF. CDR3 coding DNA: TGTGCCAGCTCACCCCGGACAGGGCCCTACGAGCAGTACTTC.

About this clone: Additional DNA sequences in this sample encode the identical CDR3. This sequence joins TRBV28 and TRBJ1-3; D is uncertain. CDR3 length equals 14 residues. Germline assignment: CDR1 MDHEN and CDR2 SYDVKM. The germline V and J ends were trimmed by 3 bases and 0 bases, with 6 bases remaining between them. In DNA, the CDR3 is TGTGCCAGCAGTTTTCAGAGCTCTGGAAACACCATATATTTT. Its protein is CASSFQSSGNTIYF.

The gene calls are TRBV19 and TRBJ1-3; weak D call: TRBD1 (5 bases). This CDR3 spans 13 amino acids. From germline, CDR1 is LNHDA and CDR2 SQIVND (reference sequence). Trimming took 5 bases from V and 3 from J, leaving 8 bases between them. This CDR3 is CASSEQDGNTIYF. The CDR3 region has the DNA TGTGCCAGTAGTGAACAGGATGGAAACACCATATATTTT.

This chain connects TRBV11-2 to TRBJ2-3; 14 bases are shared with TRBD2. This CDR3 is built from 17 residues. V was clipped by 6 bases and J by 5 bases; unmatched bases: 10. In germline, CDR1 is SGHAT, CDR2 FQNNGV. As DNA, the CDR3 is TGTGCCAGCAGACCGGGACTAGCGGGAGCCGAGGGAGATACGCAGTATTTT. Its translation: CASRPGLAGAEGDTQYF.

The chain joins TRBV18 to TRBJ1-1, with D unresolved. Germline CDR1 and CDR2: KGHSH and LQKENI. The CDR3 is 14 amino acids. Trimming stripped 3 bases from V and 1 base from J, with 9 bases between. The DNA for the CDR3 is TGTGCCAGCTCACCGGGAGGTAAGAACACTGAAGCTTTCTTT. Protein product: CASSPGGKNTEAFF.

The gene calls are TRBV5-6 and TRBJ2-7, with a possible D match to TRBD1 (5 bases). Germline V gene sequence: CDR1 SGHDT, CDR2 YYEEEE. The CDR3 is made up of 13 amino acids. The V gene lost 4 bases and the J gene lost 6 bases, with 14 bases spanning the gap. Here the CDR3 reads CASSRDSFGEQYF. For the CDR3, the DNA is TGTGCCAGCAGCCGAGACAGTTTCGGCGAGCAGTACTTC. Looking up the rest from reference TRBV5-6 and TRBJ2-7 gives the full variable domain: DAGVTQSPTHLIKTRGQQVTLRCSPKSGHDTVSWYQQALGQGPQFIFQYYEEEERQRGNFPDRFSGHQFPNYSSELNVNALLLGDSALYLCASSRDSFGEQYFGPGTRLTVT.

Concerning this clone: A much larger clone sits a single nucleotide away, making a read error possible. This CDR3 is also generated by other DNA sequences in the sample. This rearrangement joins TRBV4-3 to TRBJ1-6; tentatively, D is TRBD1 (6 bases). This CDR3 has 17 residues. V was clipped by 3 bases and J by 4 bases, with 16 bases between them. Germline V gene lookup returns CDR1 LGHNA and CDR2 YSLEER. The chain's CDR3 is CASSHENTGSYNSPLHF. The CDR3 DNA sequence: TGCGCCAGCAGCCATGAAAACACAGGGTCTTATAATTCACCCCTCCACTTT.

The rearrangement links TRBV4-1 to TRBJ1-4; D ambiguous. V was clipped by 3 bases and J by 4 bases, with 15 bases between them. Looked up from germline, CDR1 is MGHRA and CDR2 is YSYEKL. This CDR3 comprises 16 residues. The CDR3, as DNA: TGCGCCAGCAGCCAGGCGCCCACAGTTAATAATGAAAAACTGTTTTTT. As protein: CASSQAPTVNNEKLFF.